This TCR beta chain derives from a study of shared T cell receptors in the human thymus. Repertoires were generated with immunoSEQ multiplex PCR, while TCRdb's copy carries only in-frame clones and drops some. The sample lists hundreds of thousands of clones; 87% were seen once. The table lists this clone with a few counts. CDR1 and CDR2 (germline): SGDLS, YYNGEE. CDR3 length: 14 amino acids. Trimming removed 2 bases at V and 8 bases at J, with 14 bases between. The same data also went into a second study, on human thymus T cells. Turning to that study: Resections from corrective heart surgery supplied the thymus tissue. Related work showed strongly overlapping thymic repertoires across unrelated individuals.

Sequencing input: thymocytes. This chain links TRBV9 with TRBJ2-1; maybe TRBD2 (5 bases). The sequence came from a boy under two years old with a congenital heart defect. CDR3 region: CASSVRGGRDEQFF. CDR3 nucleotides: TGTGCCAGCAGCGTGAGAGGTGGGCGGGATGAGCAGTTCTTC.